A single sample is the source of the 14 T cell receptor beta chains below, sequenced in a study of response to subunit inactivated influenza vaccine. TCRdb independently ran MiXCR on the RT-PCR reads; one entry per CDR3 protein. The sample lists about 520,000 distinct CDR3 sequences; around 25% were seen once. Material: CD4+ T cells sorted from PBMCs, obtained 4 to 6 days after vaccination. These receptors originate from a man aged 50-59 years who received an inactivated influenza vaccine.

This clonotype was observed a handful of times. The V and J genes are TRBV20-1 and TRBJ2-5; tentative D call: TRBD2 (5 bases). Looked up from germline, CDR1 is DFQATT and CDR2 is SNEGSKA (reference sequence). V lost 0 bases, J lost 0 bases, and 20 bases lay in between. The CDR3 spans 18 residues. The CDR3 region has the DNA TGCAGTGCTAGAGAACGGGGAAAGGCGGCTACCTACCAAGAGACCCAGTACTTC. The encoded protein is CSARERGKAATYQETQYF.

This sequence joins TRBV4-1 and TRBJ2-2; TRBD2 might be the D (5 bases). From germline, CDR1 is MGHRA and CDR2 YSYEKL. The CDR3 consists of 15 residues. Trimming left V 0 bases short and J 7 bases short, with 12 bases between. The chain's CDR3 is CASSQDVSGIGELFF. Written as DNA, the CDR3 is TGCGCCAGCAGCCAAGATGTGAGCGGTATCGGGGAGCTGTTTTTT.

This clonotype has just a few counts. The chain carries TRBV7-9 and TRBJ1-4; possibly TRBD1 for D (6 bases). Germline CDR1 SEHNR, CDR2 FQNEAQ (reference sequence). The CDR3 extends over 14 amino acids. V lost 6 bases to trimming and J lost 10 bases, with 18 bases between them. CDR3 nucleotide sequence: TGTGCCAGCAGTGGGGGCCCCCATGTAGGAAAACTGTTTTTT. Amino acid sequence: CASSGGPHVGKLFF.

This clonotype was counted a few times. V gene TRBV27 combines with J gene TRBJ2-7; perhaps TRBD1 as D (5 bases). The CDR3 covers 15 residues. Trimming shortened V by 3 bases and J by 0 bases, and 12 bases separated the two germline ends. Germline CDR1 is MNHEY and CDR2 is SMNVEV (reference sequence). CDR3 bases: TGTGCCAGCAGTTTGAGACAGCACCTCTCCTACGAGCAGTACTTC. Translation gives CASSLRQHLSYEQYF.

This chain joins TRBV2 and TRBJ2-5; D is unclear. There are 13 residues in the CDR3. The ends were cut back, 3 bases at V and 1 base at J, with 6 bases in the middle. The germline CDR1 and CDR2 sequences are SNHLY and FYNNEI. The chain's CDR3 is CASSEVFQETQYF. The DNA of the CDR3 is TGTGCCAGCAGTGAGGTTTTCCAAGAGACCCAGTACTTC.

This clonotype was seen a few times. As DNA, the CDR3 is TGCAGTGCTAGACCGACTAGCGGGAGCCAAGAGACCCAGTACTTC. This codes for CSARPTSGSQETQYF. The rearrangement joins TRBV20-1 to TRBJ2-5; 12 bases agree with TRBD2. V gave up 2 bases and J gave up 1 base; unmatched junction bases: 2. The CDR3 runs to 15 residues. Germline CDR1 DFQATT, CDR2 SNEGSKA (reference sequence).

The rearrangement uses TRBV10-3 and TRBJ2-2; 9 nucleotides align to TRBD1. The CDR3 has 15 amino acids. Germline V lookup: CDR1 ENHRY, CDR2 SYGVKD. V shed 6 bases and J 1 base; nucleotides not matched to a gene: 3. The CDR3 is CAIRRQGVNTGELFF. CDR3 DNA: TGTGCCATCAGACGACAGGGGGTGAACACCGGGGAGCTGTTTTTT.

The chain links TRBV2 to TRBJ2-4, with 8 bases identical to TRBD2. Germline V gene lookup returns CDR1 SNHLY and CDR2 FYNNEI. V lost 8 bases to trimming and J lost 7 bases; unmatched junction nucleotides: 16. The CDR3 length is 16 residues. The CDR3 is CASERSGSPGGNIQYF. The CDR3 DNA reads as TGTGCCAGCGAGCGAAGCGGGAGCCCTGGGGGTAACATTCAGTACTTC.

The V and J genes are TRBV7-2 and TRBJ2-3; 9 nucleotides agree with TRBD2. Germline trimming cut 5 bases from V and 3 bases from J; bases unmatched to any gene: 3. CDR1 and CDR2 from the germline V gene are SGHTA and FQGNSA. This CDR3 has 14 amino acids. The CDR3 here is CASSPSGTTDTQYF. In DNA, the CDR3 is TGTGCCAGCAGCCCTAGCGGGACGACAGATACGCAGTATTTT.

The chain links TRBV20-1 to TRBJ1-1, with TRBD1 identical over 10 bases. The V and J ends lost 5 bases and 3 bases, in that order; junction bases with no gene match: 6. This CDR3 has 14 amino acids. Looked up from germline, CDR1 is DFQATT and CDR2 is SNEGSKA (reference sequence). The CDR3 loop reads CSAGRQGADTEAFF. The CDR3 DNA reads TGCAGTGCTGGTCGACAGGGGGCGGACACTGAAGCTTTCTTT.

The chain has TRBV20-1 and TRBJ2-7; possible D gene TRBD1, 6 bases. V dropped 6 bases and J dropped 3 bases, with 15 bases sitting between them. The CDR3 is made up of 13 amino acids. Germline V gene lookup returns CDR1 DFQATT and CDR2 SNEGSKA (reference sequence). CDR3 nucleotides: TGCAGTGCAACACAGGGTTGGAGCTACGAGCAGTACTTC. Protein: CSATQGWSYEQYF.

The gene calls are TRBV29-1 and TRBJ1-4, with a weak D call TRBD1 (6 bases). The CDR3 has 14 residues. Germline V CDR1 and CDR2: SQVTM, ANQGSEA. V was trimmed by 5 bases and J by 7 bases, leaving 17 bases between them. Here the CDR3 reads CSVNGGGGGEKLFF. DNA for the CDR3: TGCAGCGTTAATGGGGGCGGAGGCGGTGAAAAACTGTTTTTT.

This chain connects TRBV5-6 to TRBJ1-4, with D maybe TRBD1 (5 bases). The CDR3 spans 15 residues. Trimming took 4 bases from V and 6 from J, leaving 16 bases between them. Germline loops: CDR1 SGHDT, CDR2 YYEEEE. CDR3 sequence (DNA): TGTGCCAGCAGCCGGGATCCAGGGCGGGATGAAAAACTGTTTTTT. It is translated as CASSRDPGRDEKLFF.

The sample holds a few counts of this clonotype. The genes are TRBV29-1 and TRBJ2-7, with 9 nucleotides matching TRBD1. Trimming removed 6 bases from V and 5 bases from J; junction bases left unmatched: 8. The CDR3 length is 13 residues. Germline values: CDR1 SQVTM, CDR2 ANQGSEA. CDR3 region: CSVARDRVNEQYF. For the CDR3, the DNA is TGCAGCGTAGCCCGGGACAGGGTGAACGAGCAGTACTTC.